The rows below give T cell receptor beta chains drawn from one sample of a study of low-dose radiotherapy and immunotherapy resistance in tumors. In TCRdb, the reads were re-called with MiXCR into one record per CDR3 protein. The table includes 100,000 or so distinct CDR3 sequences, about a fifth detected once. This specimen was PBMCs, taken after low-dose radiotherapy plus immunotherapy. Receptor source: a male donor with prostate cancer. Both conserved end residues are trimmed from each CDR3. The D gene is left open where the match is weak.

d_gene	v_gene	len	j_gene	CDR3aa
TRBD2	TRBV19	14	TRBJ2-7	ASSAIAGALSYEQY
.	TRBV6-5	13	TRBJ2-2	ASSYSAQNTGELF
.	TRBV10-2	12	TRBJ2-3	ASSEVSGTDTQY
.	TRBV5-1	14	TRBJ2-5	ASSLGSLYSQETQY
.	TRBV7-3	15	TRBJ1-4	ASSPSRRTSTNEKLF
TRBD1	TRBV20-1	15	TRBJ2-1	SARDAAHGTGMNEQF
.	TRBV13	12	TRBJ2-5	ASSPLSSRETQY
.	TRBV6-1	11	TRBJ2-5	ASSEVGEETQY
TRBD2	TRBV20-1	13	TRBJ2-3	SAATSGPSTDTQY
.	TRBV5-4	9	TRBJ1-1	ASSWAGEAF
.	TRBV19	10	TRBJ1-2	ASRPDNYGYT
.	TRBV5-3	10	TRBJ2-5	ASSLELGTQY
.	TRBV20-1	11	TRBJ2-1	SASTGIYNEQF
TRBD1	TRBV12-3/TRBV12-4	11	TRBJ2-7	ASAGTGRYEQY
TRBD1	TRBV29-1	11	TRBJ1-1	SVGQGAGTEAF
TRBD2	TRBV28	14	TRBJ2-1	ASSFSPGRGGNEQF
.	TRBV5-1	12	TRBJ2-7	ASSLGYGENEQY
TRBD1	TRBV19	14	TRBJ2-5	ASSLQRPGGQETQY
TRBD1	TRBV7-2	13	TRBJ2-5	ASSRQGATHRTQY
TRBD1	TRBV19	12	TRBJ1-5	ASSSTGGNQPQH
.	TRBV7-9	13	TRBJ1-1	ASSLGDSRGAEAF
TRBD1	TRBV27	13	TRBJ2-7	ASRSAGTGDSEQY
TRBD2	TRBV5-1	8	TRBJ2-1	ASRGGEQF
TRBD2	TRBV19	13	TRBJ2-7	ASSPPGRGAYEQY
.	TRBV12-3/TRBV12-4	13	TRBJ2-2	ASSFGGANTGELF
TRBD2	TRBV6-5	11	TRBJ2-7	ASSRAGAYEQY